Listed below are T cell receptor beta chains from one sample, sequenced in a study of blood T cell repertoires in COVID-19. Sequenced by immunoSEQ multiplex PCR; TCRdb stores in-frame clones only, minus some. The profile shows under 200,000 clones, roughly 80% of them singletons. The specimen sequenced was peripheral blood. The receptors here all came from a man aged 55-75 years with COVID-19, enrolled during active disease. Each CDR3 is given with its conserved first and last residue. D genes are given only for firm matches. Clone size is given for some rows only: seen once, a few or many times, or a class if the clone is expanded.

>.|TRBV11-2|TRBJ2-7|10|.
CASSFFEQYF
TGTGCCAGCAGCTTCTTCGAGCAGTACTTC
>.|TRBV5-1|TRBJ2-5|14|.
CASSLVGGQETQYF
TGCGCCAGCAGCTTGGTGGGGGGACAAGAGACCCAGTACTTC
>TRBD2|TRBV27|TRBJ2-2|20|.
CASSTGLGTSGRINTGELFF
TGTGCCAGCAGTACAGGGTTGGGGACTAGCGGGAGAATCAACACCGGGGAGCTGTTTTTT
>.|TRBV7-2|TRBJ2-4|13|.
CASSPGRTNIQYF
TGTGCCAGCAGCCCAGGGCGTACAAACATTCAGTACTTC
>TRBD1|TRBV10-3|TRBJ1-6|14|once
CAITPGGRDSPLHF
TGTGCCATCACCCCAGGGGGCCGAGATTCACCCCTCCACTTT
>.|TRBV5-5|TRBJ2-3|15|.
CASSLVGQITDTQYF
TGTGCCAGCAGCTTGGTCGGACAGATCACAGATACGCAGTATTTT
>TRBD1|TRBV10-3|TRBJ2-7|12|.
CAIAGQVYEQYF
TGTGCCATCGCAGGACAGGTCTACGAGCAGTACTTC
>TRBD1|TRBV5-8|TRBJ1-5|16|.
CASSQGQLYSNQPQHF
TGTGCCAGCAGCCAGGGACAGCTATATAGCAATCAGCCCCAGCATTTT
>.|TRBV15|TRBJ1-2|15|.
CATSRDQAATNGYTF
TGTGCCACCAGCAGAGATCAGGCAGCGACTAATGGCTACACCTTC
>TRBD2|TRBV7-6|TRBJ2-5|14|.
CASSLGGGPETQYF
TGTGCCAGCAGCTTAGGGGGAGGGCCGGAGACCCAGTACTTC
>.|TRBV4-1|TRBJ2-5|16|.
CASSQNLFDRGETQYF
TGCGCCAGCAGCCAAAATCTATTTGACAGAGGCGAGACCCAGTACTTC
>.|TRBV11-2|TRBJ1-6|15|.
CASSLAPGVNSPLHF
TGTGCCAGCAGCTTAGCGCCAGGGGTGAATTCACCCCTCCACTTT
>.|TRBV19|TRBJ1-1|15|once
CASSRPIRGNTEAFF
TGTGCCAGTAGTAGGCCAATTCGGGGAAACACTGAAGCTTTCTTT
>TRBD2|TRBV28|TRBJ2-1|19|.
CASSSPGTSGRGSYNEQFF
TGTGCCAGCAGTTCCCCCGGGACTAGCGGGAGAGGGTCCTACAATGAGCAGTTCTTC
>.|TRBV6-6|TRBJ1-3|16|.
CASSYPGQFSGNTIYF
TGTGCCAGCAGTTACCCGGGACAATTCTCTGGAAACACCATATATTTT
>.|TRBV7-2|TRBJ2-5|12|.
CASSFGGETQYF
TGTGCCAGCAGCTTCGGTGGAGAGACCCAGTACTTC
>.|TRBV7-9|TRBJ1-5|14|.
CASSRGGGLEPQHF
TGTGCCAGCAGCCGCGGGGGGGGACTGGAGCCCCAGCATTTT
>.|TRBV5-6|TRBJ2-1|15|once
CASSIRGPGAYEQFF
TGTGCCAGCAGCATCAGGGGTCCAGGGGCGTATGAGCAGTTCTTC
>.|TRBV7-9|TRBJ2-3|13|.
CASSLSGGYTQYF
TGTGCCAGCAGCTTATCTGGGGGCTATACGCAGTATTTT
>.|TRBV6-5|TRBJ1-3|12|.
CASFNSGNTIYF
TGTGCCAGTTTTAACTCTGGAAACACCATATATTTT
>TRBD1|TRBV2|TRBJ1-2|20|.
CASSEALRVTLTGANYGYTF
TGTGCCAGCAGTGAAGCGCTTCGGGTTACGTTGACAGGGGCTAACTATGGCTACACCTTC
>.|TRBV7-5|TRBJ1-6|18|.
CVRSLNPFLSSYNSPLHF
TGTGTCAGAAGCTTAAATCCCTTTTTGAGCTCCTATAATTCACCCCTCCACTTT
>.|TRBV12-3/TRBV12-4|TRBJ1-1|13|.
CASSPPQYLRAFF
TGTGCCAGCAGCCCGCCGCAGTACCTTCGAGCTTTCTTT
>TRBD2|TRBV28|TRBJ2-7|15|.
CASSLSSGRGNEQYF
TGTGCCAGCAGTTTATCTAGCGGGAGGGGGAACGAGCAGTACTTC
>.|TRBV3-1/TRBV3-2|TRBJ1-6|14|.
CASSPGQVNSPLHF
TGTGCCAGCAGCCCGGGACAAGTTAATTCACCCCTCCACTTT
>.|TRBV30|TRBJ1-1|13|.
CAWNTQVNTEAFF
TGTGCCTGGAACACGCAGGTAAACACTGAAGCTTTCTTT
>.|TRBV4-2|TRBJ1-1|17|.
CASSQDQGWGLGTEAFF
TGTGCCAGCAGCCAAGATCAGGGGTGGGGGCTGGGGACTGAAGCTTTCTTT
>.|TRBV12-3/TRBV12-4|TRBJ1-2|13|.
CASSLRGGYGYTF
TGTGCCAGCAGTTTACGGGGAGGCTATGGCTACACCTTC
>TRBD2|TRBV3-1/TRBV3-2|TRBJ2-1|15|once
CASSSGLAQHNEQFF
TGTGCCAGCAGCTCGGGACTAGCGCAACACAATGAGCAGTTCTTC
>TRBD1|TRBV18|TRBJ1-2|16|few
CASSPGQGTSNYGYTF
TGTGCCAGCTCGCCGGGACAGGGGACCTCTAACTATGGCTACACCTTC
>TRBD1|TRBV19|TRBJ1-5|17|.
CASSIGAGTGGDQPQHF
TGTGCCAGTAGTATAGGTGCCGGGACAGGGGGCGATCAGCCCCAGCATTTT
>TRBD1|TRBV27|TRBJ2-3|12|few
CASSSTGGAQYF
TGTGCCAGCAGTTCCACAGGGGGCGCGCAGTATTTT
>.|TRBV6-1|TRBJ1-3|17|.
CASSVRDTPLSGNTIYF
TGTGCCAGCAGTGTCCGGGACACCCCTCTCTCTGGAAACACCATATATTTT
>.|TRBV6-5|TRBJ2-1|13|.
CASSPPEYNEQFF
TGTGCCAGCAGTCCACCGGAGTACAATGAGCAGTTCTTC
>TRBD2|TRBV19|TRBJ2-1|14|.
CASRSGGSYNEQFF
TGTGCCAGTCGAAGCGGGGGCTCCTACAATGAGCAGTTCTTC
>.|TRBV29-1|TRBJ1-5|13|once
CSVGGSGNQPQHF
TGCAGCGTCGGGGGTTCTGGCAATCAGCCCCAGCATTTT
>TRBD1|TRBV10-3|TRBJ2-2|14|.
CAITGDREGGELFF
TGTGCCATCACCGGGGACAGGGAAGGCGGGGAGCTGTTTTTT
>.|TRBV7-9|TRBJ1-4|14|.
CASGTAGAYEKLFF
TGTGCCAGCGGAACGGCGGGGGCGTATGAAAAACTGTTTTTT
>TRBD2|TRBV28|TRBJ2-7|15|.
CASSLISSGSYEQYF
TGTGCCAGCAGTTTAATCTCTAGCGGGTCCTACGAGCAGTACTTC
>TRBD2|TRBV5-1|TRBJ2-5|17|.
CASSLGGMASGEETQYF
TGCGCCAGCAGCTTGGGGGGTATGGCTAGCGGGGAAGAGACCCAGTACTTC